The entry below describes one T cell receptor (beta chain). This CDR3 is built from 13 residues. Germline V lookup: CDR1 DFQATT, CDR2 SNEGSKA (reference sequence). Trimming cost V 6 bases and J 3 bases, with 13 bases left between them. This sample is part of a study of T-cell memory formation after mild COVID-19. MiXCR, run by TCRdb on the 5' RACE reads, gives a single entry per CDR3 protein. The sample includes 400,000 or so distinct CDR3 sequences, around 18% of them seen just once. The sequenced material came from PBMCs or a T cell subset sorted from them (not recorded which). The rearrangement links TRBV20-1 to TRBJ2-3, with D unresolved. The TCR was taken from an adult woman who had mild COVID-19 (a few samples of this study predate the infection). Cell type and time point are not known. The CDR3 spells CSAVSPWTDTQYF. CDR3 DNA: TGCAGTGCCGTCTCTCCGTGGACAGATACGCAGTATTTT.